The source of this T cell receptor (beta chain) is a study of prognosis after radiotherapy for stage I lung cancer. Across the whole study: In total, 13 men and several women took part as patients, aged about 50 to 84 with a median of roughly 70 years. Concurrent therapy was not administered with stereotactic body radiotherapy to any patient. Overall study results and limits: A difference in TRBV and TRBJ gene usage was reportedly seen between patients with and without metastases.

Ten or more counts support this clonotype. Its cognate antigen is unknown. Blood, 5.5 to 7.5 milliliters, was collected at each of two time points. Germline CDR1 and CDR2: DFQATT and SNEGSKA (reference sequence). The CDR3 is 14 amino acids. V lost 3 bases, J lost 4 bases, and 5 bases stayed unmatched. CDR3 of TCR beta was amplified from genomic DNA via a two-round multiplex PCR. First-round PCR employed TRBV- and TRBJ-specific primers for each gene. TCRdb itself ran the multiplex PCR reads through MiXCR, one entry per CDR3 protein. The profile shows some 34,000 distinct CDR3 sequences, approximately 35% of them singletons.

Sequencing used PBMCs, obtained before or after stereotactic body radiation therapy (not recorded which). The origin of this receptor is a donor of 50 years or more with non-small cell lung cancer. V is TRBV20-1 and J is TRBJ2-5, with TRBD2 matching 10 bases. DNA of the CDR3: TGCAGTGCTAGGCCCCTAGCGGGGGTAGAGACCCAGTACTTC. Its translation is CSARPLAGVETQYF.